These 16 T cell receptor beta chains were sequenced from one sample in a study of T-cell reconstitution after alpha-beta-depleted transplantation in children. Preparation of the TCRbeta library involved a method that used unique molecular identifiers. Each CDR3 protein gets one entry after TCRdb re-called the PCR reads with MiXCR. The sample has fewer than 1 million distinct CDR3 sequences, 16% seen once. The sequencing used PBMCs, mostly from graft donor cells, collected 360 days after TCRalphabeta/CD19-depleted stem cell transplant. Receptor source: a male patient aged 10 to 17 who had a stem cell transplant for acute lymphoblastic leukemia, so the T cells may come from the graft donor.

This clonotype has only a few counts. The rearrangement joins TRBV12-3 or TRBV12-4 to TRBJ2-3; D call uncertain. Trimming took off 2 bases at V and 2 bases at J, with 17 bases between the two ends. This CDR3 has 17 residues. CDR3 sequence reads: CASSLPSRLGNTDTQYF. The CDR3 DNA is TGTGCCAGCAGTTTACCCTCTAGATTGGGTAACACAGATACGCAGTATTTT.

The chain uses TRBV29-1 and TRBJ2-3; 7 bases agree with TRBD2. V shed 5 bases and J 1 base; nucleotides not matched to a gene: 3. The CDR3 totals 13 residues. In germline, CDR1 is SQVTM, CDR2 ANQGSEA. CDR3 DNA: TGCAGCGTTTGGGGGGGACGCACAGATACGCAGTATTTT. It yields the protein CSVWGGRTDTQYF.

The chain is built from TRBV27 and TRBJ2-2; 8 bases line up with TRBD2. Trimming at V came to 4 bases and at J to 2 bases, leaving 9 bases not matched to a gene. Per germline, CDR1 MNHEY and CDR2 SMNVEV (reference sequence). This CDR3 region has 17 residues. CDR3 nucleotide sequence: TGTGCCAGCAGTTCATCGCTGACTAGCGTCAACACCGGGGAGCTGTTTTTT. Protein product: CASSSSLTSVNTGELFF.

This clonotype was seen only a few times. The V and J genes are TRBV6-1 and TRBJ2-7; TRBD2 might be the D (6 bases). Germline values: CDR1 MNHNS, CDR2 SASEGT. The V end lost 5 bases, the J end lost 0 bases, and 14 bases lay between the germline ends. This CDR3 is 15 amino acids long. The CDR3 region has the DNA TGTGCCAGCAGTAAAGATAGCGGACTCTCCTACGAGCAGTACTTC. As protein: CASSKDSGLSYEQYF.

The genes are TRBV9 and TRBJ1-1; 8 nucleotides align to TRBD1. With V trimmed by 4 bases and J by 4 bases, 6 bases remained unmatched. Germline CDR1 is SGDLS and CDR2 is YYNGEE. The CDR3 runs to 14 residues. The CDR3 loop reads CASSPEQGVTEAFF. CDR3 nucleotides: TGTGCCAGCAGCCCAGAACAGGGGGTCACTGAAGCTTTCTTT.

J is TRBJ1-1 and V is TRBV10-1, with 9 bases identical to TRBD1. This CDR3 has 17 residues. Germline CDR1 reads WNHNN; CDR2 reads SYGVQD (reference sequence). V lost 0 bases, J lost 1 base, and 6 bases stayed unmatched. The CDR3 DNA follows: TGCGCCAGCAGTGAGTCCGGGACAGGGAGGCGGAACACTGAAGCTTTCTTT. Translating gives CASSESGTGRRNTEAFF.

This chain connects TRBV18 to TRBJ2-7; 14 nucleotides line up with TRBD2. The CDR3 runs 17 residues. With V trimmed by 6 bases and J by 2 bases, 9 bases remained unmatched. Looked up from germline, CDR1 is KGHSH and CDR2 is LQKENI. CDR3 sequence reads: CASSPGTSGSWAYEQYF. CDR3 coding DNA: TGTGCCAGCTCCCCCGGGACTAGCGGGAGTTGGGCCTACGAGCAGTACTTC.

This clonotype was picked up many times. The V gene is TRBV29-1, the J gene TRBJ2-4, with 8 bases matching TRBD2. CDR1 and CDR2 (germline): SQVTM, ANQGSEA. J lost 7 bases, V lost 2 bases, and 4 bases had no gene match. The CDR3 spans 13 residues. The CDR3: CSVETGGWNIQYF. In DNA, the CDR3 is TGCAGCGTTGAAACGGGAGGGTGGAACATTCAGTACTTC. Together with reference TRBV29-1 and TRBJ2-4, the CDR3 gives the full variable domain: SAVISQKPSRDICQRGTSLTIQCQVDSQVTMMFWYRQQPGQSLTLIATANQGSEATYESGFVIDKFPISRPNLTFSTLTVSNMSPEDSSIYLCSVETGGWNIQYFGAGTRLSVL.

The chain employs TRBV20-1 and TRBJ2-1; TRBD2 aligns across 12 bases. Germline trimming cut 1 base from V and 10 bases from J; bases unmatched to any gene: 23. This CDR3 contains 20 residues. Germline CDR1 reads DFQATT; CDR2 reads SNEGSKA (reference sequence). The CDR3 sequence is CSARAPYGASGRVVRGEQFF. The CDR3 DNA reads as TGCAGTGCTAGAGCTCCTTATGGGGCTAGCGGGAGGGTTGTACGTGGAGAGCAGTTCTTC.

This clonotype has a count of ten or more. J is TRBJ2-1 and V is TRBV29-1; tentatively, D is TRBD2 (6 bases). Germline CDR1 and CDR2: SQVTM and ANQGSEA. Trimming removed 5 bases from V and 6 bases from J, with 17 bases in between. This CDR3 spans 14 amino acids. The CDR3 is CSVTPNGRFNEQFF. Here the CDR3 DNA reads TGCAGCGTTACCCCTAACGGGAGATTCAATGAGCAGTTCTTC.

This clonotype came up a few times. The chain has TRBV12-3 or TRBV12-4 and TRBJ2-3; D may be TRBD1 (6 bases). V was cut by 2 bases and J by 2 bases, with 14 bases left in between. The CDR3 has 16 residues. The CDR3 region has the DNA TGTGCCAGCAGTTTACGGCAGGGGAGCTTCACAGATACGCAGTATTTT. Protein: CASSLRQGSFTDTQYF.

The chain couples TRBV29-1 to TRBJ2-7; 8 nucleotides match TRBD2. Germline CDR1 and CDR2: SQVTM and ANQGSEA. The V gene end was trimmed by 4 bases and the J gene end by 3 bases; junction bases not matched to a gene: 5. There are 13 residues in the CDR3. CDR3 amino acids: CSVGSGSGYEQYF. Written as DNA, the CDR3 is TGCAGCGTTGGGAGCGGGAGCGGCTACGAGCAGTACTTC.

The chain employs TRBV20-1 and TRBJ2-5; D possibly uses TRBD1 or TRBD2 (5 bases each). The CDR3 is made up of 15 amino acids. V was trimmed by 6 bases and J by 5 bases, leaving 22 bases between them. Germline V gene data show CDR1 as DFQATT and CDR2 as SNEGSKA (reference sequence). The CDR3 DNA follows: TGCAGTGCCCGAGGGGATGTATGGGTGTCGGAGACCCAGTACTTC. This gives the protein CSARGDVWVSETQYF.

CDR3 in DNA: TGTGCCAGCACCAAGTGGCAGGGGTCCTACGAGCAGTACTTC. This codes for CASTKWQGSYEQYF. The rearrangement joins TRBV2 to TRBJ2-7, with D perhaps matching TRBD1 (6 bases). This CDR3 spans 14 amino acids. V lost 7 bases and J 1 base, leaving 14 bases between the germline ends. Germline CDR1 SNHLY, CDR2 FYNNEI. The full variable domain, in which reference TRBV2 and TRBJ2-7 provide the parts outside the CDR3, is EPEVTQTPSHQVTQMGQEVILRCVPISNHLYFYWYRQILGQKVEFLVSFYNNEISEKSEIFDDQFSVERPDGSNFTLKIRSTKLEDSAMYFCASTKWQGSYEQYFGPGTRLTVT.

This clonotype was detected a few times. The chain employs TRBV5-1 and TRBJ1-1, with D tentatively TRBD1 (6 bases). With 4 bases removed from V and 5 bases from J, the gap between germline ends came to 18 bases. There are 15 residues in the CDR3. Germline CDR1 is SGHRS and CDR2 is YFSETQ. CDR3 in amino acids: CASSPGQVGVTEAFF. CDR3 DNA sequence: TGCGCCAGCAGCCCGGGACAAGTCGGAGTGACTGAAGCTTTCTTT.

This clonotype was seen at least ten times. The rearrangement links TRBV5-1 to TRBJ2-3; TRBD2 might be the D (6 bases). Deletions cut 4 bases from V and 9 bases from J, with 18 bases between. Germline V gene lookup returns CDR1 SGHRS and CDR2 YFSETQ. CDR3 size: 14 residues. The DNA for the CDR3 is TGCGCCAGCAGCGATCTAGCGCAGCAGGGAACGCAGTATTTT. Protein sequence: CASSDLAQQGTQYF.